This T cell receptor beta chain was identified in a study of shared clonotypes between healthy human individuals. CD4+ cells underwent separation, giving CD45RA+ naive and CD45RA-negative memory subsets. From germline, CDR1 is SGHTA and CDR2 FQGNSA. The CDR3 runs 14 residues. With 1 base removed from V and 1 base from J, the gap between germline ends came to 7 bases. The count of this clone is one. Its antigen is unknown. TCRdb keeps only in-frame clones here, not all; method: immunoSEQ multiplex PCR. The data contain 2 million to 2.5 million clones, more than 90% of them seen just once; the ten biggest clones take up 0.1% to 0.15%. Broader study findings: The study found roughly 5% of naive CD4 clonotypes shared across several donors. Naive subsets tended to show greater estimated richness than memory subsets. Rarefaction demonstrated incomplete sorted-subset sequencing despite large depth.

The receptor was isolated from a young man in good health. Material: naive CD4+ T cells sorted from blood. Subset specified: CD45RA+ positively selected. The chain combines TRBV7-2 with TRBJ2-5; D is undetermined. CDR3 protein: CASSLVSSQETQYF. The CDR3 nucleotides are TGTGCCAGCAGCTTAGTTAGCAGCCAAGAGACCCAGTACTTC.